Listed below are T cell receptor beta chains from one sample, sequenced in a study of cytomegalovirus exposure and HLA in healthy donors. Profiling relied on immunoSEQ multiplex PCR, and the TCRdb table lists in-frame clones only, not all of them. The sample has about 110,000 clones, 74% seen once. What was sequenced was PBMCs. The origin of the receptors is a middle-aged man in good health and CMV-seropositive. CDR3s include the opening cysteine and the closing phenylalanine or tryptophan. D genes are given only for firm matches. The size of a clone is reported for some rows only, either as once, few or many, or as a class for expanded clones.

>TRBV28|.|TRBJ2-5|TRBD2
CASSLRAFGAGGPGETQYF
TGTGCCAGCAGTTTAAGGGCCTTCGGAGCGGGGGGGCCGGGGGAGACCCAGTACTTC
>TRBV4-1|.|TRBJ2-6|TRBD1
CASSRRTGGSSGANVLTF
TGCGCCAGCAGCCGCCGGACAGGGGGAAGTAGTGGGGCCAACGTCCTGACTTTC
>TRBV5-1|few|TRBJ2-3|TRBD2
CASSFGTSGGVTDTQYF
TGCGCCAGCAGCTTCGGGACTAGCGGGGGGGTCACAGATACGCAGTATTTT
>TRBV12-5|.|TRBJ2-4|.
CASLRDTLLPPYF
TGTGCTAGTCTCCGCGACACCCTCTTACCCCCGTACTTC
>TRBV10-3|.|TRBJ1-2|.
CAIGGGAGGTWGYTF
TGTGCCATCGGGGGGGGCGCCGGAGGAACGTGGGGCTACACCTTC
>TRBV6-6|.|TRBJ1-5|TRBD1
CASSPRQGASNQPQHF
TGTGCCAGCAGTCCCCGACAGGGGGCAAGTAATCAGCCCCAGCATTTT
>TRBV9|few|TRBJ2-7|TRBD1
CASSLGQGKNEQYF
TGTGCCAGCAGCCTGGGACAGGGAAAAAACGAGCAGTACTTC
>TRBV5-1|few|TRBJ2-1|.
CASSFGARNEQFF
TGCGCCAGCAGCTTCGGTGCGAGGAATGAGCAGTTCTTC
>TRBV5-5|.|TRBJ2-2|TRBD2
CASSLVRTSDGTGELFF
TGTGCCAGCAGCTTGGTACGGACTAGCGATGGGACCGGGGAGCTGTTTTTT
>TRBV10-3|once|TRBJ2-5|TRBD2
CAISELSGRAQETQYF
TGTGCCATCAGTGAGCTTAGCGGGAGGGCCCAAGAGACCCAGTACTTC
>TRBV11-2|.|TRBJ1-2|.
CASSFPLDARGGYTF
TGTGCCAGCAGCTTTCCCTTGGACGCCCGGGGGGGCTACACCTTC
>TRBV7-3|.|TRBJ1-6|.
CASSLRRGTPLHF
TGTGCCAGCAGCTTAAGAAGAGGGACACCCCTCCACTTT
>TRBV5-1|.|TRBJ1-5|.
CASSGGTNRNQPQHF
TGCGCCAGCAGCGGTGGGACTAATCGCAATCAGCCCCAGCATTTT
>TRBV28|few|TRBJ1-2|.
CASKNAYYGYTF
TGTGCCAGCAAGAACGCGTACTATGGCTACACCTTC
>TRBV7-2|.|TRBJ2-3|TRBD2
CASSFSWTSGADTQYF
TGTGCCAGCAGCTTCTCATGGACTAGCGGTGCAGATACGCAGTATTTT
>TRBV10-2|medium-sized|TRBJ1-4|.
CASSARNEKLFF
TGCGCCAGCAGTGCCCGTAATGAAAAACTGTTTTTT
>TRBV28|.|TRBJ1-3|.
CASSTRVGNTIYF
TGTGCCAGCAGTACCCGGGTTGGAAACACCATATATTTT
>TRBV6-6|.|TRBJ1-1|.
CASSPGQRTLGAFF
TGTGCCAGCAGCCCCGGACAGAGGACTCTTGGAGCTTTCTTT
>TRBV12-5|.|TRBJ1-3|TRBD1
CASGSRQGGSGNTIYF
TGTGCTAGTGGTTCCAGACAGGGGGGATCTGGAAACACCATATATTTT
>TRBV7-9|.|TRBJ1-1|.
CASGGGADTEAFF
TGTGCCAGCGGGGGGGGCGCGGACACTGAAGCTTTCTTT
>TRBV7-8|.|TRBJ2-7|.
CASSQGRYYEQYF
TGTGCCAGTTCACAGGGTCGATACTACGAGCAGTACTTC
>TRBV5-6|.|TRBJ2-2|TRBD2
CASSLELAGNTGELFF
TGTGCCAGCAGCTTGGAACTAGCGGGGAACACCGGGGAGCTGTTTTTT
>TRBV2|.|TRBJ1-1|.
CASSPPDKNTEAFF
TGTGCCAGCAGTCCACCCGACAAGAACACTGAAGCTTTCTTT
>TRBV14|once|TRBJ1-1|.
CASSRVSGTEAFF
TGTGCCAGCAGCCGGGTCTCGGGCACTGAAGCTTTCTTT
>TRBV4-1|few|TRBJ2-7|.
CASSLLKAGSEQYF
TGCGCCAGCAGCCTCCTGAAGGCGGGGAGTGAGCAGTACTTC
>TRBV4-1|.|TRBJ1-2|.
CASSQSFGGGNYGYTF
TGCGCCAGCAGCCAGAGTTTCGGGGGAGGAAACTATGGCTACACCTTC
>TRBV10-3|once|TRBJ2-2|TRBD2
CAISANQGSGGAKTGELFF
TGTGCCATCAGTGCAAATCAGGGTAGCGGGGGGGCGAAGACCGGGGAGCTGTTTTTT
>TRBV5-1|.|TRBJ1-5|TRBD1
CASSTGTANQPQHF
TGCGCCAGCAGCACCGGGACAGCCAATCAGCCCCAGCATTTT
>TRBV28|.|TRBJ1-2|.
CASSFAQLDYGYTF
TGTGCCAGCAGTTTCGCACAGCTCGACTATGGCTACACCTTC
>TRBV5-1|.|TRBJ2-2|TRBD1
CASSFGTGDLTGELFF
TGCGCCAGCAGCTTCGGGACAGGGGATCTCACCGGGGAGCTGTTTTTT
>TRBV10-2|.|TRBJ2-3|TRBD2
CASSETVAGVSTDTQYF
TGCGCCAGCAGTGAGACCGTTGCGGGAGTTAGCACAGATACGCAGTATTTT
>TRBV29-1|.|TRBJ1-2|.
CSVERSGQNYGYTF
TGCAGCGTTGAAAGGTCGGGTCAAAACTATGGCTACACCTTC
>TRBV13|.|TRBJ2-1|TRBD1
CASSFGQGAYNEQFF
TGTGCCAGCAGCTTCGGACAGGGGGCGTACAATGAGCAGTTCTTC
>TRBV5-4|.|TRBJ1-2|TRBD1
CASSPGQTDYGYTF
TGTGCCAGCAGCCCGGGACAGACCGACTATGGCTACACCTTC
>TRBV4-1|.|TRBJ2-7|TRBD1
CASSHTTDRTGASGEQYF
TGCGCCAGCAGCCATACGACTGATAGGACAGGGGCCAGTGGGGAGCAGTACTTC
>TRBV5-1|.|TRBJ1-2|.
CASSLAGTTLWGYTF
TGCGCCAGCAGCTTGGCCGGGACAACCCTTTGGGGCTACACCTTC
>TRBV6-5|few|TRBJ1-2|.
CASSYSKGDWYGYTF
TGTGCCAGCAGTTACTCGAAGGGAGATTGGTATGGCTACACCTTC
>TRBV2|once|TRBJ2-7|.
CASSADGRGRLEQYF
TGTGCCAGCAGTGCGGACGGGAGAGGCCGCCTCGAGCAGTACTTC
>TRBV15|.|TRBJ1-1|.
CATSRDRTEAFF
TGTGCCACCAGCAGAGACAGGACAGAAGCTTTCTTT
>TRBV30|.|TRBJ2-5|.
CAWIPGEETQYF
TGTGCCTGGATTCCGGGGGAAGAGACCCAGTACTTC
>TRBV5-6|.|TRBJ2-3|TRBD2
CASSFLAGGPGTDTQYF
TGTGCCAGCAGCTTCCTGGCGGGGGGGCCGGGGACAGATACGCAGTATTTT
>TRBV6-1|.|TRBJ1-3|.
CASSEGGRGSSGNTIYF
TGTGCCAGCAGTGAAGGTGGCAGGGGAAGCTCTGGAAACACCATATATTTT
>TRBV5-8|.|TRBJ2-7|TRBD1
CASSFPGQGNYYEQYF
TGTGCCAGCAGCTTTCCAGGACAGGGTAATTACTACGAGCAGTACTTC
>TRBV27|once|TRBJ2-7|.
CASSWSRRGPYEQYF
TGTGCCAGCAGTTGGAGTAGGAGGGGCCCCTACGAGCAGTACTTC
>TRBV29-1|.|TRBJ2-1|TRBD2
CSVSRGSGYLREQFF
TGCAGCGTCTCGAGGGGTAGCGGGTACCTCAGGGAGCAGTTCTTC
>TRBV2|.|TRBJ2-7|TRBD1
CASIRGWVQGVSYEQYF
TGTGCCAGCATCCGCGGTTGGGTCCAGGGGGTTTCCTACGAGCAGTACTTC
>TRBV9|.|TRBJ2-1|.
CASSVGGFYNEQFF
TGTGCCAGCAGCGTCGGGGGTTTCTACAATGAGCAGTTCTTC
>TRBV7-9|.|TRBJ1-2|TRBD1
CASSQDRNSNYGYTF
TGTGCCAGCAGCCAGGACAGGAATTCTAACTATGGCTACACCTTC
>TRBV19|.|TRBJ2-7|TRBD2
CAGSPGTSGRYEQYF
TGTGCCGGTAGTCCCGGGACTAGCGGGAGGTACGAGCAGTACTTC
>TRBV5-1|.|TRBJ1-2|.
CASSQAANYGYTF
TGCGCCAGCAGTCAAGCGGCAAACTATGGCTACACCTTC
>TRBV5-1|.|TRBJ1-1|.
CASSNVQGPTEAFF
TGCGCCAGCAGCAATGTACAGGGACCCACTGAAGCTTTCTTT
>TRBV14|.|TRBJ1-2|.
CASSPLKWGSDGYTF
TGTGCCAGCAGCCCTCTTAAGTGGGGCTCCGATGGCTACACCTTC